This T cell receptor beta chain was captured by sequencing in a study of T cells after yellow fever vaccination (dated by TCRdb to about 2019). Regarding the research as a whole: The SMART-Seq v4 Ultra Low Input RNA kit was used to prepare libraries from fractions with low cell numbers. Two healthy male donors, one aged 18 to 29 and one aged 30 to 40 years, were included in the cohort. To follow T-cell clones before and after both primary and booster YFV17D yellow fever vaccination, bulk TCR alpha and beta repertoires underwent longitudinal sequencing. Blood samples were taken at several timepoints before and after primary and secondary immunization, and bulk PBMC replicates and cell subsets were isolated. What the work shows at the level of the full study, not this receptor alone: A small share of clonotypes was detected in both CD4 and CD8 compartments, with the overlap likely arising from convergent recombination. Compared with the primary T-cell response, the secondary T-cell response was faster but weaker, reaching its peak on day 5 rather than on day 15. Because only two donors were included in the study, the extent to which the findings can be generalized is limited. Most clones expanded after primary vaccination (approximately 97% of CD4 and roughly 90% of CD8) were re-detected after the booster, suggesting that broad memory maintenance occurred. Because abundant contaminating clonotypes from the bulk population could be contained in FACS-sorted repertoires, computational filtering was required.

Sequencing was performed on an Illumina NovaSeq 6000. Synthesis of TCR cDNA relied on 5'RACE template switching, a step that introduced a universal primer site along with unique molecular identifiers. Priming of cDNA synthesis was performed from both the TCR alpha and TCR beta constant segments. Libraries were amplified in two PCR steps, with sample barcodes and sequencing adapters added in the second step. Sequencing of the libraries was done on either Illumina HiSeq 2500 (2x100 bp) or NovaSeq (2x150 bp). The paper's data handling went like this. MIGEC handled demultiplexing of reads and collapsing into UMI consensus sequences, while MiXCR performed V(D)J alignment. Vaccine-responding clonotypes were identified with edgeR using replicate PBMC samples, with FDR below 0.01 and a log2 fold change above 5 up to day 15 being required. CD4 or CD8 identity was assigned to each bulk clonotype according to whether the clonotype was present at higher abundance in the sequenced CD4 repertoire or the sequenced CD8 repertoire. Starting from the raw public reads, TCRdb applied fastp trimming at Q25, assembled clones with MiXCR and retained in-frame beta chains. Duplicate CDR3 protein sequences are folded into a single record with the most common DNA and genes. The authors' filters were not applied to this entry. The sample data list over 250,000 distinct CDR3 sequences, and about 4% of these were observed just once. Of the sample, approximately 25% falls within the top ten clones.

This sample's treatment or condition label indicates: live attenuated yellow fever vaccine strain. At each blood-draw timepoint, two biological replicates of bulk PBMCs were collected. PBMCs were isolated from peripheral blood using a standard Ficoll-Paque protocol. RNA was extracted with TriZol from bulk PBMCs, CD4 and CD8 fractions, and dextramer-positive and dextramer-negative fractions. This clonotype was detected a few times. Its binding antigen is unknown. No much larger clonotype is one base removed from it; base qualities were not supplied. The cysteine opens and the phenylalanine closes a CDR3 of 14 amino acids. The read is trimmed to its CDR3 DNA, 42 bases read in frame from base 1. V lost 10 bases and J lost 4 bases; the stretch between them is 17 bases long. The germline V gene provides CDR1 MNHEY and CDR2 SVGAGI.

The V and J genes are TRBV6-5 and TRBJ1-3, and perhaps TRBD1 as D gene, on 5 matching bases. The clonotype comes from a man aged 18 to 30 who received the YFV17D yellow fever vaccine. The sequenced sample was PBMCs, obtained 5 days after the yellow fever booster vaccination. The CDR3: CATRQSREGNTIYF. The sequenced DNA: TGTGCCACCCGACAGAGCCGGGAGGGAAACACCATATATTTT.